Detailed here is one T cell receptor beta chain. Its specificity is unknown. This specimen belongs to a study of T cell responses to AZD1222 COVID-19 vaccine. Trimming at V came to 3 bases and at J to 1 base, leaving 1 base not matched to a gene. The CDR3 runs to 14 residues. The germline V gene has CDR1 MNHEY and CDR2 SMNVEV (reference sequence). Study conclusions and caveats: Baseline testing showed seropositivity in only five to seven AZD1222 recipients. The donors showed a predominance of white British ancestry and of females, with possible underestimation of clonal diversity. Vaccine-associated CD4 TCRs ranged over spike, dominating at 160-218 and 743-854.

Clones were read by immunoSEQ multiplex PCR, and TCRdb kept only the in-frame ones, dropping some. The table has approximately 150,000 clones, 85% to 90% seen once. Sequenced material: peripheral blood, taken on day 0 of AZD1222 vaccination. This TCR derives from an adult in good health. The rearrangement links TRBV27 to TRBJ2-7, with 9 bases lining up with TRBD2. The CDR3 loop reads CASSLREGSYEQYF. CDR3 nucleotide sequence: TGTGCCAGCAGTTTGCGGGAGGGGTCCTACGAGCAGTACTTC.